This T cell receptor (beta chain) is drawn from a study of T cells after yellow fever vaccination. Study-wide results and limits: Peaking faster, on day 5 versus 15, the secondary response was nonetheless weaker. Re-detected after boosting: most primary clones, 96% of CD4 and less than 90% of CD8.

This clonotype was seen ten or more times. What it binds is unknown. Conversion of TCR transcripts into cDNA relied on 5'RACE template switching, which added a universal primer site and UMIs. TCRdb reprocessed the 5' RACE reads via MiXCR and lists one record per CDR3 protein. The repertoire holds some 150,000 distinct CDR3 sequences, with approximately 10% as singletons. This clonotype was sampled from a man between 18 and 35 years old who received the YFV17D yellow fever vaccine. Specimen: CD8+ T cells sorted from PBMCs, collected 15 days after the yellow fever booster vaccination.

The CDR3 protein is CSVAGPVGNEQFF. CDR3 coding DNA: TGCAGCGTTGCAGGGCCGGTAGGCAATGAGCAGTTCTTC. This chain uses TRBV29-1 with TRBJ2-1; a possible D gene is TRBD1 (5 bases). Deletions cut 4 bases from V and 6 bases from J, with 13 bases between. Germline-derived CDR1 and CDR2 are SQVTM and ANQGSEA. This CDR3 has 13 amino acids.